The present T cell receptor (beta chain) was sequenced within a study of blood T cells in healthy people across ages. Extraction yielded at least 6 micrograms of total RNA per sample. A second PCR of 7 to 11 cycles used a sample-barcoded 5' primer and a J-beta primer mix. TCRdb reprocessed the 5' RACE reads with MiXCR, giving one entry per CDR3 protein. The table includes approximately 1.5 million distinct CDR3 sequences, under 55% detected once. Per germline, CDR1 ENHRY and CDR2 SYGVKD. The V end lost 5 bases, the J end lost 5 bases, and 7 bases lay between the germline ends. CDR3 length equals 12 residues. This clonotype was observed a few times. Its antigen is as yet unknown. Study-wide points: Estimated diversity across one million T cells was deemed an underestimate. Higher diversity and more naive CD4+ cells were features of long-lived donors, compared to aged donors.

The chain has TRBV10-3 and TRBJ2-1, with D unresolved. The sequencing sample was made of blood. This sequence was found in a woman aged 18-29 years in good health. CDR3 nucleotide sequence: TGTGCCATCAGTCTTAGGGACAATGAGCAGTTCTTC. Amino acids: CAISLRDNEQFF.